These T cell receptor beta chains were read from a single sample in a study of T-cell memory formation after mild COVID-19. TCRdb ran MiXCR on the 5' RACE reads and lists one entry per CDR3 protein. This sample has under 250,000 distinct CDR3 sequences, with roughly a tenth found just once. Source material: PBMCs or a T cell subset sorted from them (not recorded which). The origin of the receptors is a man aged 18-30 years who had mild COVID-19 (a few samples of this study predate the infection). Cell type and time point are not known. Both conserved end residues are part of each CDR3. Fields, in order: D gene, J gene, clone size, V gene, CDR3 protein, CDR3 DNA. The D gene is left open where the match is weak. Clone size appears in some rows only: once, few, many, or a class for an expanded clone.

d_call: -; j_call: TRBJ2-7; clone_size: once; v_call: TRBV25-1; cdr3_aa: CASSDPERGPYEQYF; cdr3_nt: TGTGCCAGCAGTGACCCCGAGAGGGGACCCTACGAGCAGTACTTC
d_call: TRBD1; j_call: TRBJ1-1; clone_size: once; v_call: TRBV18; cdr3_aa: CASSPVGGGGEAFF; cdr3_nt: TGTGCCAGCTCACCGGTTGGAGGGGGCGGGGAAGCTTTCTTT
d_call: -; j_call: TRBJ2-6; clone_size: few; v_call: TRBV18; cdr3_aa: CASSPFSGGSGANVLTF; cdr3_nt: TGTGCCAGCTCACCATTCTCGGGTGGCTCTGGGGCCAACGTCCTGACTTTC
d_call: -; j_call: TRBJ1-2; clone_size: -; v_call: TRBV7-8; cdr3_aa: CASSLGTAKNYGYTF; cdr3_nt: TGTGCCAGCAGCTTAGGGACAGCTAAGAACTATGGCTACACCTTC
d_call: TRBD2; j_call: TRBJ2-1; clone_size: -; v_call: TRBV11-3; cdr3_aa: CASSFMLAGGPNEQFF; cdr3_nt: TGTGCCAGCAGCTTTATGCTAGCGGGGGGCCCCAATGAGCAGTTCTTC
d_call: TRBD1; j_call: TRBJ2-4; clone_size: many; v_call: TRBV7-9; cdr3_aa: CASSHGQVLTKNIQYF; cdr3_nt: TGTGCCAGCAGCCACGGACAGGTCCTAACCAAAAACATTCAGTACTTC
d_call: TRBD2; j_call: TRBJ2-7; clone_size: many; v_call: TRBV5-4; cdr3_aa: CASSFGSGGPSSYEQYF; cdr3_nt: TGTGCCAGCAGCTTTGGTAGCGGGGGGCCGAGCTCCTACGAGCAGTACTTC
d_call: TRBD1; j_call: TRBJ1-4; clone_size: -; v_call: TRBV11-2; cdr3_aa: CASSDRQGTDEKLFF; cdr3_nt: TGTGCCAGCAGCGACCGACAGGGGACGGATGAAAAACTGTTTTTT
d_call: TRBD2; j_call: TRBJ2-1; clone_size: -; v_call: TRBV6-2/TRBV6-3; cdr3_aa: CASSVELSGISYNEQFF; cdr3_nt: TGTGCCAGCAGTGTGGAGCTTAGCGGGATCTCCTACAATGAGCAGTTCTTC
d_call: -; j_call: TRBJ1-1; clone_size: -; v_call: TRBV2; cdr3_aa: CASGNTEAFF; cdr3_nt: TGTGCCAGCGGTAACACTGAAGCTTTTTTT
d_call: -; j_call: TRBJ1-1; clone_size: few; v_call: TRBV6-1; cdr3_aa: CASSELPAWATEAFF; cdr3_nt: TGTGCCAGCAGTGAACTCCCCGCCTGGGCGACTGAAGCTTTCTTT
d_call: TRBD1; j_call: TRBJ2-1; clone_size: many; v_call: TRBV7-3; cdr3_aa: CASSTGTGGNEQFF; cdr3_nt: TGTGCCAGCAGCACGGGGACAGGGGGCAATGAGCAGTTCTTC
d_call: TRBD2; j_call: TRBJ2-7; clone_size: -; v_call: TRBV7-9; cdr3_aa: CASSKKGTSDNYEQYF; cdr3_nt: TGTGCCAGCAGCAAGAAAGGGACTAGCGACAACTACGAGCAGTACTTC
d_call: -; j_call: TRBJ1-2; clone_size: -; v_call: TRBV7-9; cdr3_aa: CASSEQGYGYTF; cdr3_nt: TGTGCCAGCAGCGAACAGGGCTATGGCTACACCTTC
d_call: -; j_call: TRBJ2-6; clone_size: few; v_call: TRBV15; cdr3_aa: CATSGGRSSGANVLTF; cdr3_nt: TGTGCCACCAGCGGAGGACGGTCCTCTGGGGCCAACGTCCTGACTTTC
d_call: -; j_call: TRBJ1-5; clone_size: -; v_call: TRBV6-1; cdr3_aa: CASRLDFNQPQHF; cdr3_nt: TGTGCCAGCAGGTTGGATTTCAATCAGCCCCAGCATTTT
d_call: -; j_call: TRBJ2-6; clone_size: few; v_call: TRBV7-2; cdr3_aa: CASSLVAGVGSGANVLTF; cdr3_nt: TGTGCCAGCAGCTTAGTTGCAGGGGTAGGATCTGGGGCCAACGTCCTGACTTTC
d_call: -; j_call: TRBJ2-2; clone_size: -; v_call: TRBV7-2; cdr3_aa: CASIRGSNTGELFF; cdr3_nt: TGTGCCAGCATCCGGGGCTCGAACACCGGGGAGCTGTTTTTT
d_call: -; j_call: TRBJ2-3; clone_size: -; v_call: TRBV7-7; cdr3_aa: CASSRGQYTDTQYF; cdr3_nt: TGTGCCAGCAGCCGCGGACAGTACACAGATACGCAGTATTTT
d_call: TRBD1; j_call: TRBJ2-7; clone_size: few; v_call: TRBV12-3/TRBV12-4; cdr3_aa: CATSGTASYEQYF; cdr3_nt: TGTGCCACCTCAGGGACAGCCTCCTACGAGCAGTACTTC
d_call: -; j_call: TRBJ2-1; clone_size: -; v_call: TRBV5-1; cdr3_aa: CASSSLGGAGSSYNEQFF; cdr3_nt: TGCGCCAGCAGCTCACTCGGGGGTGCCGGGAGCTCCTACAATGAGCAGTTCTTC
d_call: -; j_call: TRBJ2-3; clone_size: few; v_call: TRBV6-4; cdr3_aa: CASSVGQGADTQYF; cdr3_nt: TGTGCCAGCAGTGTTGGCCAGGGAGCAGATACGCAGTATTTT
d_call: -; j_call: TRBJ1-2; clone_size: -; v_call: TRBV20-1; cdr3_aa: CSAKDRAYGYTF; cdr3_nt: TGCAGTGCTAAGGACAGAGCATATGGCTACACCTTC
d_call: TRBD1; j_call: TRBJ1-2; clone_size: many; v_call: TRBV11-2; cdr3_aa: CASSPTDRGWYGYTF; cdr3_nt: TGTGCCAGCAGCCCAACGGACAGGGGGTGGTATGGCTACACCTTC
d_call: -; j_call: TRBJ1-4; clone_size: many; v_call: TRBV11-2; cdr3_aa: CASSSGRSTLAEKLFF; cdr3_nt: TGTGCCAGCAGCTCGGGACGCTCAACTCTTGCCGAAAAACTGTTTTTT
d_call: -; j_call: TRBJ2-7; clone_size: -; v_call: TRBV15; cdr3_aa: CATSGGGQAHSYEQYF; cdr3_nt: TGTGCCACCAGCGGGGGAGGACAGGCCCACTCCTACGAGCAGTACTTC
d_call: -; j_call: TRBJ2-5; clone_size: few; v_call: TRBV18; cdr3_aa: CASSPPTRETQYF; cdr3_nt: TGTGCCAGCTCACCACCGACCAGAGAGACCCAGTACTTC
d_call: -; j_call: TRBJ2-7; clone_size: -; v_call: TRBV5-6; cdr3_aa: CASSLLAYEQYF; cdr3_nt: TGTGCCAGCAGCTTGCTGGCCTACGAGCAGTACTTC
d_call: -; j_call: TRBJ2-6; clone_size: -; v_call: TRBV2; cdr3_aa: CASSVTPGANVLTF; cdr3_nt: TGTGCCAGCAGTGTGACACCCGGGGCCAACGTCCTGACTTTC
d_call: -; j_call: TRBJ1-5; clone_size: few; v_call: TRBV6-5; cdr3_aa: CASSSGVKGNQPQHF; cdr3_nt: TGTGCCAGCAGTTCAGGGGTAAAGGGCAATCAGCCCCAGCATTTT
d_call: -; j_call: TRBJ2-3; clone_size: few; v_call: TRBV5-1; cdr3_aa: CASSPAGPSSSTDTQYF; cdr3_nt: TGCGCCAGCAGCCCTGCAGGACCGTCTTCTAGCACAGATACGCAGTATTTT
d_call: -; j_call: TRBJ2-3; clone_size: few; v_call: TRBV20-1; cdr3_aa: CSAPPQRPIRTDTQYF; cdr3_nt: TGCAGTGCCCCCCCCCAGCGGCCAATACGCACAGATACGCAGTATTTT
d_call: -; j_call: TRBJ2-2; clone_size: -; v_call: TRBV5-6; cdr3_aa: CASSPRDRETNTGELFF; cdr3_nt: TGTGCCAGCAGCCCCCGGGACCGAGAGACGAACACCGGGGAGCTGTTTTTT
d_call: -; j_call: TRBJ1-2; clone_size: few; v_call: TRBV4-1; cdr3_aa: CASSQDVLEGYTF; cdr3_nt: TGCGCCAGCAGCCAAGATGTTTTGGAGGGCTACACCTTC
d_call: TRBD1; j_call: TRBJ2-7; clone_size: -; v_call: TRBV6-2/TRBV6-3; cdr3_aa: CASSYPSGQTFYEQYF; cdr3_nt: TGTGCCAGCAGTTACCCCTCGGGACAGACCTTCTACGAGCAGTACTTC
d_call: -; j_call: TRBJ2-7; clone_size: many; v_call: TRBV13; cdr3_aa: CASNRWGHEQYF; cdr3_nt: TGTGCCAGCAACCGCTGGGGTCACGAGCAGTACTTC
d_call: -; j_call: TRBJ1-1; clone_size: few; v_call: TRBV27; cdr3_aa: CASSLMEGGNTEAFF; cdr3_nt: TGTGCCAGCAGTTTAATGGAGGGAGGGAACACTGAAGCTTTCTTT
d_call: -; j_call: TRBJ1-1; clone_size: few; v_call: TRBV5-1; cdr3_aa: CASSLGRGYHTEAFF; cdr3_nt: TGCGCCAGCAGCTTGGGACGAGGATATCACACTGAAGCTTTCTTT
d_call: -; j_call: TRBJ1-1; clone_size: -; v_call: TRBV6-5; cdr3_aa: CASSRAGQWNTEAFF; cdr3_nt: TGTGCCAGCAGTAGGGCCGGACAATGGAACACTGAAGCTTTCTTT
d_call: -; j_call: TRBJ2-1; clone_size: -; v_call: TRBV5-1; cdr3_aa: CASSPTGTNNNEQFF; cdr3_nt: TGCGCCAGCAGCCCCACCGGGACAAACAACAATGAGCAGTTCTTC
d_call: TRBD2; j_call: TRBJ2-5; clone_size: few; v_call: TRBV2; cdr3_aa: CASSATSGKETQYF; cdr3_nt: TGTGCCAGCAGTGCGACTAGCGGTAAAGAGACCCAGTACTTC
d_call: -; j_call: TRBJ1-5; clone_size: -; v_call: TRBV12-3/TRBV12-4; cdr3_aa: CASSPIYSNQPQHF; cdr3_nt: TGTGCCAGCAGTCCGATATATAGCAATCAGCCCCAGCATTTT
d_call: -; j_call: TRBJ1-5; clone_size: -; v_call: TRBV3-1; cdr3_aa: CASRAKGRQPIRNQPQHF; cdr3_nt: TGTGCCAGTCGCGCGAAGGGGAGGCAGCCCATTCGCAATCAGCCCCAGCATTTT
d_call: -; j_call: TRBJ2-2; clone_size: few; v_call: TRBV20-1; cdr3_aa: CSATPYTNTGELFF; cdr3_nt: TGCAGTGCAACCCCCTACACGAACACCGGGGAGCTGTTTTTT
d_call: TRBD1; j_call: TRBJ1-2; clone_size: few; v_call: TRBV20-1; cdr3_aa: CSALTGGSNYGYTF; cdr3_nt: TGCAGTGCTTTGACAGGGGGTTCTAACTATGGCTACACCTTC
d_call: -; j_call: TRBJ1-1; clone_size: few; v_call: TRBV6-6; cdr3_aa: CASSRAGQFGKAFF; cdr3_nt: TGTGCCAGCAGTCGGGCTGGGCAATTCGGGAAAGCTTTCTTT
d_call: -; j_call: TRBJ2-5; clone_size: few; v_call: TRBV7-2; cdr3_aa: CASSREKGTQYF; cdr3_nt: TGTGCCAGCAGCCGGGAGAAAGGGACCCAGTACTTC
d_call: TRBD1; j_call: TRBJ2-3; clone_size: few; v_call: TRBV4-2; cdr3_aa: CASSQVGQGTDTQYF; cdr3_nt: TGTGCCAGCAGCCAAGTAGGACAGGGGACAGATACGCAGTATTTT
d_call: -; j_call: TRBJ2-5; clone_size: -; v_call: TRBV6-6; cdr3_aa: CASADEGTQYF; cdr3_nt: TGTGCCAGCGCCGACGAAGGGACCCAGTACTTC
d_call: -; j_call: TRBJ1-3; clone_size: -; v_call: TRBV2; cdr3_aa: CASSEDRAFSGNTIYF; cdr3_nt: TGTGCCAGCAGTGAAGACAGGGCCTTCTCTGGAAACACCATATATTTT
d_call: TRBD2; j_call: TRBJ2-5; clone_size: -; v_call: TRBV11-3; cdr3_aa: CASSLDWQGGEETQYF; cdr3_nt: TGTGCCAGCAGCTTAGATTGGCAGGGAGGGGAAGAGACCCAGTACTTC
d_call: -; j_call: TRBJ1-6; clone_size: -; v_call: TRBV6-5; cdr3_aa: CASSPGVGDSPLHF; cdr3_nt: TGTGCCAGCAGCCCAGGGGTTGGGGATTCACCCCTCCACTTT
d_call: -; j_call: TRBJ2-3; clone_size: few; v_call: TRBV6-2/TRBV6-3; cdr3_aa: CASSFIPGLKSADTQYF; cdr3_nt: TGTGCCAGCAGTTTTATCCCGGGCCTTAAATCGGCAGATACGCAGTATTTT
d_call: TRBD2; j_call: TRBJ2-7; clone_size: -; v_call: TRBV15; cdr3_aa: CATSRESGTPHF; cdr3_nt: TGTGCCACCAGCAGAGAAAGCGGGACCCCCCATTTC
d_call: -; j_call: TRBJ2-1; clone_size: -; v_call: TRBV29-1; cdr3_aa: CSVRWGNEQFF; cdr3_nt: TGCAGCGTCCGGTGGGGCAATGAGCAGTTCTTC